These T cell receptor beta chains were read from a single sample in a study of blood T cell repertoires in COVID-19. The assay was immunoSEQ multiplex PCR, and TCRdb's table has in-frame clones only and misses some. The table lists roughly 310,000 clones, roughly 90% of them singletons. Sequenced: PBMCs or T cells enriched from blood (not recorded which). These receptors all come from a woman in her forties who had recovered from COVID-19. CDR3s leave out the opening cysteine and the closing phenylalanine or tryptophan. D genes are given only for firm matches.

J gene: TRBJ2-7; V gene: TRBV9; D gene: TRBD2; CDR3 protein: ASSVSPSGRYEQY
J gene: TRBJ1-4; V gene: TRBV28; D gene: TRBD1; CDR3 protein: ASSLLGTGGREKLF
J gene: TRBJ2-2; V gene: TRBV2; D gene: .; CDR3 protein: ASSGIGAGTGELF
J gene: TRBJ2-5; V gene: TRBV2; D gene: TRBD2; CDR3 protein: ASSVAAGGGETQY
J gene: TRBJ2-5; V gene: TRBV6-2/TRBV6-3; D gene: TRBD2; CDR3 protein: ASNPSLALQETQY
J gene: TRBJ2-7; V gene: TRBV3-1/TRBV3-2; D gene: TRBD2; CDR3 protein: ASSQDYPTSGENYEQY
J gene: TRBJ2-7; V gene: TRBV4-3; D gene: .; CDR3 protein: ASSHGLSGYEQY
J gene: TRBJ2-7; V gene: TRBV4-3; D gene: TRBD1; CDR3 protein: ASSQTGVGSYEQY
J gene: TRBJ2-5; V gene: TRBV7-2; D gene: .; CDR3 protein: ASSLALSEAETQY
J gene: TRBJ1-5; V gene: TRBV28; D gene: TRBD1; CDR3 protein: ASSPQDRPNQPQH
J gene: TRBJ1-5; V gene: TRBV2; D gene: .; CDR3 protein: ASSVTTLYSNQPQH
J gene: TRBJ2-2; V gene: TRBV19; D gene: .; CDR3 protein: ASRSSGSTGELF
J gene: TRBJ2-7; V gene: TRBV18; D gene: TRBD2; CDR3 protein: ASSPPGGGSYEQY
J gene: TRBJ2-7; V gene: TRBV27; D gene: TRBD2; CDR3 protein: ASGTSGRAGWYEQY
J gene: TRBJ2-1; V gene: TRBV10-1; D gene: .; CDR3 protein: ASSEQGLPGDNEQF
J gene: TRBJ1-5; V gene: TRBV19; D gene: TRBD1; CDR3 protein: ASSPRQGGQPQH
J gene: TRBJ2-1; V gene: TRBV7-9; D gene: .; CDR3 protein: ASSLVGAQGNEQF
J gene: TRBJ2-1; V gene: TRBV20-1; D gene: TRBD2; CDR3 protein: SASASGLRNEQF
J gene: TRBJ1-4; V gene: TRBV30; D gene: .; CDR3 protein: AWSVGSGGEKLF
J gene: TRBJ1-5; V gene: TRBV18; D gene: .; CDR3 protein: ASSPMQGYNQPQH